This entry lists 5 T cell receptor beta chains sequenced from one sample in a study of beta chain features in type 1 diabetes. Overall study findings and caveats: Moderate yet significant TCRB CDR3 shortening was seen in Type 1 diabetes patients in all four CD4+ subsets.

Investigators reverse transcribed all isolated RNA, so they sequenced expressed TCRB transcripts. Repertoires were generated with immunoSEQ multiplex PCR, while TCRdb's copy carries only in-frame clones and drops some. The sample carries about 260,000 clones, around 24% recorded once. The antigens of these receptors remain unknown. Specimen: naive CD4+ T cells from blood. Receptors originate from a woman in her twenties or thirties with type 1 diabetes.

The CDR3 is CASSVGTGAEQYF. In DNA form, the CDR3 reads TGTGCCAGCAGTGTGGGGACAGGGGCAGAGCAGTACTTC. This chain uses TRBV28 with TRBJ2-7, with 10 positions matching TRBD1. CDR1 MDHEN and CDR2 SYDVKM come from the germline V gene. After removal of 5 bases from V and 7 bases from J, the junction contained 5 bases not matched to a gene. The CDR3 sequence is 13 residues long.

The V and J genes are TRBV5-6 and TRBJ2-3; D ambiguous. Germline V gene sequence: CDR1 SGHDT, CDR2 YYEEEE. V was pared by 3 bases and J by 0 bases, with 14 bases between. The CDR3 is 16 residues long. Written as DNA, the CDR3 is TGTGCCAGCAGCTGGCGAGGCGTTACTAGCACAGATACGCAGTATTTT. This gives the protein CASSWRGVTSTDTQYF. Based on the CDR3 plus reference TRBV5-6 and TRBJ2-3, the full variable domain is DAGVTQSPTHLIKTRGQQVTLRCSPKSGHDTVSWYQQALGQGPQFIFQYYEEEERQRGNFPDRFSGHQFPNYSSELNVNALLLGDSALYLCASSWRGVTSTDTQYFGPGTRLTVL.

This clone was detected only a few times. The V call is TRBV7-2, the J call TRBJ2-5, with TRBD2 identical over 10 bases. The ends lost 2 bases at V and 5 bases at J; junction bases unmatched: 5. The CDR3 contains 15 residues. Germline V gene lookup returns CDR1 SGHTA and CDR2 FQGNSA. CDR3 nucleotide sequence: TGTGCCAGCAGCTTAATGCTAGCGGGAGTGGAGACCCAGTACTTC. Translation gives CASSLMLAGVETQYF.

The chain carries TRBV6-5 and TRBJ1-5; a possible D gene is TRBD1 (6 bases). The V and J ends lost 5 bases and 0 bases respectively, with 8 bases between them. Looked up from germline, CDR1 is MNHEY and CDR2 is SVGAGI. The CDR3 is 14 amino acids. This CDR3 reads CASSRTASNQPQHF. CDR3 nucleotides: TGTGCCAGCAGTCGGACAGCTAGCAATCAGCCCCAGCATTTT.

The chain carries TRBV28 and TRBJ2-2; 14 nucleotides match TRBD2. After removal of 2 bases from V and 6 bases from J, the junction contained 8 bases not matched to a gene. CDR1 is MDHEN, CDR2 SYDVKM, per germline. The CDR3 contains 18 residues. The CDR3 DNA reads as TGTGCCAGCAGTTTAGGCCCGGGACTAGCGGGAGTCTCCGGGGAGCTGTTTTTT. The encoded protein is CASSLGPGLAGVSGELFF. The variable domain in full, with the rest retrieved from reference TRBV28 and TRBJ2-2, is DVKVTQSSRYLVKRTGEKVFLECVQDMDHENMFWYRQDPGLGLRLIYFSYDVKMKEKGDIPEGYSVSREKKERFSLILESASTNQTSMYLCASSLGPGLAGVSGELFFGEGSRLTVL.